Reported below is one T cell receptor beta chain. The antigen remains unidentified. The data are from a study of identical twins. Study results and caveats: It was possible that invariant MAIT and iNKT cells partly confounded the zero-insertion analyses. The study reached conclusions through statistical analysis that was cross-sectional, not following the same donors. Sequences that were out-of-frame, alpha and twin-shared displayed an excess of low generation probability.

It was template switching that added a universal primer site, and there were unique molecular identifiers on the cDNA. TCRdb processed the 5' RACE reads anew with MiXCR; each CDR3 protein has one entry. Here the sample spans some 1,600,000 distinct CDR3 sequences, around a third being singletons. The CDR3 length is 15 residues. The sequence came from a newborn girl in good health. Sequenced: cord blood. V is TRBV21-1 and J is TRBJ2-5. TRBV21-1 constitutes a pseudogene. CDR3 amino acids: CASSNAPDVQETQYF. As DNA, the CDR3 is TGTGCCAGCAGCAATGCACCCGACGTACAAGAGACCCAGTACTTC.